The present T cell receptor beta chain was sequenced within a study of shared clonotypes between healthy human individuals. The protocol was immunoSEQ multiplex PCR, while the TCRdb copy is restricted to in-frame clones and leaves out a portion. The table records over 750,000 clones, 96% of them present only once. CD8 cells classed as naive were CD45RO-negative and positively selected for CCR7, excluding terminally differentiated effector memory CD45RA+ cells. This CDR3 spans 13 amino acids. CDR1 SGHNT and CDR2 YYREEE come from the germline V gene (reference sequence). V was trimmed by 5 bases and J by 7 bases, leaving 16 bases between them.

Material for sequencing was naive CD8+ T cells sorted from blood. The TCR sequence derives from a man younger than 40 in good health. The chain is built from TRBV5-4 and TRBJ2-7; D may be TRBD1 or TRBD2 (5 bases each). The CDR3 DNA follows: TGTGCCAGCAGTATGTGGGGGAACTGGGAGCAGTACTTC. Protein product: CASSMWGNWEQYF.